The 32 T cell receptor beta chains listed next were all sequenced from one sample in a study of type 1 and type 2 diabetes patients. The PCR template was genomic DNA. The TCR beta CDR3 region was amplified using 30 forward and 13 reverse primers. TCRdb independently ran MiXCR on the multiplex PCR reads; one entry per CDR3 protein. The data hold about 270,000 distinct CDR3 sequences, with approximately 45% observed a single time. Sequenced material: peripheral blood mononuclear cells (PBMCs). Receptors originate from a man between 18 and 29 years old with type 2 diabetes.

Only a few counts were recorded for this clonotype. The rearrangement uses TRBV30 and TRBJ1-2, with a possible D match to TRBD1 (5 bases). The CDR3 is 11 amino acids. Germline-derived CDR1 and CDR2 are GTSNPN and SVGIG (reference sequence). Trimming removed 5 bases from V and 8 bases from J, with 12 bases in between. DNA of the CDR3: TGTGCCTGGCAGGGCTGGGGCGGCTACACCTTC. Its protein product is CAWQGWGGYTF.

This clonotype has at least ten counts. V gene TRBV25-1 combines with J gene TRBJ2-7; 7 nucleotides align to TRBD2. V gave up 7 bases and J gave up 5 bases; unmatched junction bases: 14. Germline V gene data show CDR1 as MGHDK and CDR2 as SYGVNS. The CDR3 extends over 15 amino acids. The CDR3 is CASTKHGSGDHEQYF. The CDR3, as DNA: TGTGCCAGCACGAAACACGGGAGCGGGGACCACGAGCAGTACTTC.

This chain joins TRBV20-1 and TRBJ1-2; no clear D. Trimming shortened V by 6 bases and J by 4 bases, and 15 bases separated the two germline ends. The CDR3 spans 13 residues. Per germline, CDR1 DFQATT and CDR2 SNEGSKA (reference sequence). CDR3 nucleotides: TGCAGTGCCCCGTTCCGGCTCGTCTATGGCTACACCTTC. It codes for CSAPFRLVYGYTF.

The CDR3 spells CATEADYNSPLHF. The CDR3 region has the DNA TGTGCCACAGAGGCGGACTATAATTCACCCCTCCACTTT. V is TRBV2 and J is TRBJ1-6, with D uncertain. CDR1 is SNHLY, CDR2 FYNNEI, per germline. V lost 10 bases, J lost 3 bases, and 10 bases lay in between. The CDR3 totals 13 residues.

V is TRBV28 and J is TRBJ1-1; D is unclear. The germline V and J ends were trimmed by 2 bases and 6 bases, with 16 bases remaining between them. CDR3 length: 15 residues. Looked up from germline, CDR1 is MDHEN and CDR2 is SYDVKM. CDR3 DNA sequence: TGTGCCAGCAGTTTAAATGCGGCAGGCTACCCTGAAGCTTTCTTT. Encoded protein: CASSLNAAGYPEAFF.

Details on this clonotype: A junction boundary mismatches the germline segment, possibly from a read error. The chain employs TRBV19 and TRBJ2-7; D might be TRBD1 (6 bases). The CDR3 has 12 amino acids. From germline, CDR1 is LNHDA and CDR2 SQIVND (reference sequence). The CDR3 is CASTPRGKKQYF. Written as DNA, the CDR3 is TGTGCCAGTACGCCCAGGGGTAAAAAGCAGTATTTC.

The V and J genes are TRBV4-2 and TRBJ1-6; TRBD1 matches 10 bases. Germline V gene data show CDR1 as LGHNA and CDR2 as YNFKEQ. CDR3 size: 15 residues. V was clipped by 2 bases and J by 10 bases; unmatched bases: 5. CDR3 nucleotide sequence: TGTGCCAGCAGCCAACGTGACAGGGGGCTGTCACCCCTCCACTTT. Encoded protein: CASSQRDRGLSPLHF.

Note on this clonotype: The conserved phenylalanine or tryptophan normally closing the CDR3 is absent here, so this likely arose from a read error. The CDR3 DNA reads TGCAGTGCCCATAGCGGGGGCCTCTCCTACGAGCAGTACTCC. Encoded protein: CSAHSGGLSYEQYS. This chain joins TRBV20-1 and TRBJ2-7; 9 bases agree with TRBD2. The CDR3 is 14 residues long. V trimming: 6 bases; J trimming: 0 bases; junction bases outside the gene matches: 6. Germline V CDR1 and CDR2: DFQATT, SNEGSKA (reference sequence).

This clonotype was counted ten times or more. This sequence joins TRBV2 and TRBJ2-5; tentatively, D is TRBD2 (5 bases). V shed 1 base and J shed 9 bases, with 12 bases lying between them. Germline V gene data show CDR1 as SNHLY and CDR2 as FYNNEI. The CDR3 totals 13 residues. In DNA, the CDR3 is TGTGCCAGCAGTGAAGGGGCCTGGAGGTCCCAGTACTTC. This translates into CASSEGAWRSQYF.

The J gene is TRBJ2-5, the V gene TRBV9; D call uncertain. Germline-derived CDR1 and CDR2 are SGDLS and YYNGEE. Trimming took off 0 bases at V and 5 bases at J, with 11 bases between the two ends. This CDR3 contains 14 residues. CDR3 coding DNA: TGTGCCAGCAGCGTAGCCAAGGGCATGGAGACCCAGTACTTC. This gives the protein CASSVAKGMETQYF. The variable domain in full, completed from reference TRBV9 and TRBJ2-5, reads DSGVTQTPKHLITATGQRVTLRCSPRSGDLSVYWYQQSLDQGLQFLIQYYNGEERAKGNILERFSAQQFPDLHSELNLSSLELGDSALYFCASSVAKGMETQYFGPGTRLLVL.

This clonotype was observed a handful of times. J is TRBJ1-6 and V is TRBV25-1; unclear D gene. Germline lookup yields CDR1 MGHDK and CDR2 SYGVNS. V was pared by 3 bases and J by 7 bases, with 19 bases between. CDR3 length: 17 amino acids. The DNA of the CDR3 is TGTGCCAGCAGTGATCTGACGGGAGGGTCATGGAATTCACCCCTCCACTTT. Protein: CASSDLTGGSWNSPLHF. The full variable domain, with the rest looked up from reference TRBV25-1 and TRBJ1-6, is EADIYQTPRYLVIGTGKKITLECSQTMGHDKMYWYQQDPGMELHLIHYSYGVNSTEKGDLSSESTVSRIRTEHFPLTLESARPSHTSQYLCASSDLTGGSWNSPLHFGNGTRLTVT.

This clonotype has a handful of counts. The chain links TRBV30 to TRBJ2-7, with D perhaps matching TRBD1 (6 bases). Trimming shortened V by 3 bases and J by 4 bases, and 10 bases separated the two germline ends. This CDR3 region has 12 residues. CDR1 and CDR2 from the germline V gene are GTSNPN and SVGIG (reference sequence). The CDR3 sequence is CAWRRGSYEQYF. In DNA, the CDR3 is TGTGCCTGGAGAAGGGGGTCGTACGAGCAGTACTTC.

The chain has TRBV19 and TRBJ2-7; 7 bases agree with TRBD1. The V gene's germline CDR1 is LNHDA and CDR2 SQIVND (reference sequence). The V segment lost 4 bases and the J segment 3 bases; nucleotides outside the gene matches: 3. The CDR3 length is 13 residues. The CDR3 loop is CASSTRDSYEQYF. CDR3 in DNA: TGTGCCAGTAGTACCAGGGACAGCTACGAGCAGTACTTC.

In its sample, this clonotype was seen a few times. V gene TRBV19 combines with J gene TRBJ2-6; D is possibly TRBD2 (5 bases). Germline values: CDR1 LNHDA, CDR2 SQIVND (reference sequence). Deletions cut 7 bases from V and 1 base from J, with 8 bases between. This CDR3 is 14 amino acids long. Here the CDR3 reads CASMTGSGANVLTF. CDR3 nucleotide sequence: TGTGCCAGTATGACGGGGTCTGGGGCCAACGTCCTGACTTTC.

This clonotype was counted only a few times. The J gene is TRBJ2-1, the V gene TRBV10-2, with 10 bases matching TRBD2. Losses at the gene ends were 10 bases for V and 5 bases for J; bases not matched to a gene: 11. The CDR3 runs 15 residues. In germline, CDR1 is WSHSY, CDR2 SAAADI. Here the CDR3 DNA reads TGCGCCATCCTCTACGAGCGGGGGGGCGACAATGAGCAGTTCTTC. This codes for CAILYERGGDNEQFF.

This clonotype was counted between two and nine times. The chain combines TRBV19 with TRBJ1-1; D gene uncertain. CDR3 length equals 13 residues. Germline V lookup: CDR1 LNHDA, CDR2 SQIVND (reference sequence). Trimming took off 8 bases at V and 0 bases at J, with 10 bases between the two ends. The CDR3 here is CASSSDLNTEAFF. In DNA, the CDR3 is TGTGCCAGTTCGAGCGATCTGAACACTGAAGCTTTCTTT.

This chain links TRBV6-1 with TRBJ1-1, with unresolved D. There are 14 residues in the CDR3. Trimming pared 6 bases from V and 1 base from J, leaving 12 bases between. The germline gives CDR1 MNHNS, CDR2 SASEGT. CDR3 nucleotides: TGTGCCAGCAGGGAGGACGGATGGAACACTGAAGCTTTCTTT. It translates to CASREDGWNTEAFF.

The chain couples TRBV27 to TRBJ1-6; D ambiguous. The CDR3 consists of 14 residues. Germline V gene lookup returns CDR1 MNHEY and CDR2 SMNVEV (reference sequence). V shed 2 bases and J shed 9 bases, with 11 bases lying between them. The DNA of the CDR3 is TGTGCCAGCAGTTTAATCGACACTGGTTCACCCCTCCACTTT. Protein product: CASSLIDTGSPLHF.

The gene calls are TRBV11-2 and TRBJ1-2; D not certain. Germline V gene sequence: CDR1 SGHAT, CDR2 FQNNGV. V dropped 1 base and J dropped 4 bases, with 13 bases sitting between them. The CDR3 is 15 residues long. In DNA, the CDR3 is TGTGCCAGCAGCTTAGGGCCCCCGGACCCCTATGGCTACACCTTC. This translates into CASSLGPPDPYGYTF.

In this sample, this clonotype turned up a few times. V usage is TRBV19 and J usage is TRBJ2-5; D remains ambiguous. V lost 1 base, J lost 5 bases, and 11 bases lay in between. CDR1 and CDR2 (germline): LNHDA, SQIVND (reference sequence). The CDR3 consists of 14 residues. CDR3 in amino acids: CASSIADRGETQYF. The CDR3 DNA is TGTGCCAGTAGTATAGCGGACCGTGGGGAGACCCAGTACTTC. The complete variable domain, with remaining parts taken from reference TRBV19 and TRBJ2-5, reads DGGITQSPKYLFRKEGQNVTLSCEQNLNHDAMYWYRQDPGQGLRLIYYSQIVNDFQKGDIAEGYSVSREKKESFPLTVTSAQKNPTAFYLCASSIADRGETQYFGPGTRLLVL.

The chain joins TRBV6-2 or TRBV6-3 to TRBJ2-7; D may match TRBD1 or TRBD2 (5 bases each). CDR3 length: 14 residues. Germline V gene lookup returns CDR1 MNHEY and CDR2 SVGEGT. Trimming removed 6 bases from V and 5 bases from J, with 17 bases in between. The CDR3 DNA is TGTGCCAGCAGAGATAACCGGGACCTCCACGAGCAGTACTTC. This sequence encodes CASRDNRDLHEQYF.

This chain uses TRBV5-1 with TRBJ1-6; D unresolved. Trimming took 4 bases from V and 7 from J, leaving 12 bases between them. This CDR3 is 14 amino acids long. Germline loops: CDR1 SGHRS, CDR2 YFSETQ. CDR3 in DNA: TGCGCCAGCAGCCGAACAACGGCAAATTCACCCCTCCACTTT. The encoded protein is CASSRTTANSPLHF.

The DNA for the CDR3 is TGCAGTGCTAGAGATTCGGACAGGGGTAATGAAAAACTGTTTTTT. This gives the protein CSARDSDRGNEKLFF. This rearrangement joins TRBV20-1 to TRBJ1-4; 9 bases are a match to TRBD1. Looked up from germline, CDR1 is DFQATT and CDR2 is SNEGSKA (reference sequence). The CDR3 length is 15 residues. V was clipped by 0 bases and J by 4 bases; unmatched bases: 3.

CDR3 bases: TGTGCCAGCAGCTTACCTGGACCTTACACAGATACGCAGTATTTT. It codes for CASSLPGPYTDTQYF. The rearrangement uses TRBV11-2 and TRBJ2-3; D gene uncertain. The CDR3 is made up of 15 amino acids. The V and J ends lost 2 bases and 2 bases respectively, with 11 bases between them. Germline CDR1 and CDR2: SGHAT and FQNNGV.

This clonotype was recorded a few times. This chain links TRBV30 with TRBJ1-6; 7 positions match TRBD1. V shed 7 bases, J shed 8 bases, and the junction held 11 bases outside the gene matches. Germline CDR1 and CDR2: GTSNPN and SVGIG (reference sequence). This CDR3 has 14 residues. The chain's CDR3 is CALLPGTAYSPLHF. DNA for the CDR3: TGTGCCTTACTACCCGGGACAGCCTATTCACCCCTCCACTTT.

The chain joins TRBV12-5 to TRBJ1-5; D is unresolved. Germline V gene lookup returns CDR1 LGHNT and CDR2 FRNRAP. V was trimmed by 5 bases and J by 9 bases, leaving 8 bases between them. The CDR3 consists of 11 residues. The CDR3 loop is CASGEEWPQHF. Written as DNA, the CDR3 is TGTGCTAGTGGTGAGGAGTGGCCCCAGCATTTT.

V is TRBV30 and J is TRBJ2-7; TRBD1 is a possible D gene (6 bases). The V end lost 2 bases, the J end lost 5 bases, and 10 bases lay between the germline ends. The CDR3 runs to 12 residues. Germline lookup yields CDR1 GTSNPN and CDR2 SVGIG (reference sequence). The CDR3 DNA is TGTGCCTGGAGTATGAACAGGGACGAGCAGTACTTC. It yields the protein CAWSMNRDEQYF.

This rearrangement joins TRBV28 to TRBJ1-1; 11 nucleotides match TRBD1. Germline CDR1 is MDHEN and CDR2 is SYDVKM. J lost 5 bases, V lost 4 bases, and 6 bases had no gene match. This CDR3 has 15 residues. The CDR3 nucleotides read TGTGCCAGCAGTTATTCGGGACAGGGGGTTACTGAAGCTTTCTTT. It translates to CASSYSGQGVTEAFF.

In DNA, the CDR3 is TGTGCCAGCACCGTTGGCGGGTTAGGTAAGTCACCCCTCCACTTT. Amino acids: CASTVGGLGKSPLHF. This chain uses TRBV13 with TRBJ1-6; D unresolved. V lost 7 bases, J lost 10 bases, and 20 bases lay in between. Per the germline V gene, CDR1 is PRHDT and CDR2 is FYEKMQ (reference sequence). The CDR3 totals 15 residues.

This rearrangement joins TRBV7-2 to TRBJ2-5; D not resolved. CDR1 is SGHTA and CDR2 is FQGNSA in the germline V gene. Trimming took off 2 bases at V and 5 bases at J, with 12 bases between the two ends. CDR3 length: 14 residues. CDR3 in amino acids: CASSLKGLGETQYF. In nucleotides, the CDR3 is TGTGCCAGCAGCTTAAAGGGCCTAGGGGAGACCCAGTACTTC.

The chain joins TRBV27 to TRBJ2-7; 9 bases agree with TRBD1. The germline V gene encodes CDR1 MNHEY and CDR2 SMNVEV (reference sequence). The CDR3 is made up of 13 amino acids. Losses at the gene ends were 5 bases for V and 11 bases for J; bases not matched to a gene: 10. DNA of the CDR3: TGTGCCAGCAGTATGGACAGGGGAGTGTCGGAGTACTTC. Amino acid sequence: CASSMDRGVSEYF.

The chain links TRBV7-9 to TRBJ1-1; D perhaps matches TRBD1 (5 bases). The germline V gene has CDR1 SEHNR and CDR2 FQNEAQ (reference sequence). The ends were cut back, 7 bases at V and 5 bases at J, with 14 bases in the middle. The CDR3 has 13 amino acids. The CDR3 nucleotides read TGTGCCAGCACACCGTCGGGGGGAACTGAAGCTTTCTTT. This translates into CASTPSGGTEAFF.